The clone carrying this TCR beta chain was picked up one time. The donors were members of the validation cohort, which comprised more than 90 subjects and was separate from the first cohort of 600 to 800 subjects. Clones were sequenced by immunoSEQ multiplex PCR, and TCRdb holds only the in-frame ones, with some missing. This sample has 50,000 to 80,000 clones, with approximately 90% found just once. These data are taken from a study of cytomegalovirus exposure and HLA in healthy donors. This sequence was found in a woman aged 18 to 35 in good health and CMV-seronegative. Sequenced sample: PBMCs.

In DNA, the CDR3 is TGTGCCAGCAGCAGTAGCGGGAGGGACCTCACCTACGAGCAGTACTTC. Its protein product is CASSSSGRDLTYEQYF. The chain employs TRBV5-5 and TRBJ2-7, with TRBD2 identical over 11 bases. CDR3 length: 16 amino acids. Unmatched junction bases numbered 8, after V lost 4 bases and J lost 2 bases. Germline values: CDR1 SGHKS, CDR2 YYEKEE (reference sequence).